This TCR beta chain was sequenced for a study of blood T cell repertoires in COVID-19 (dated by TCRdb to 2018 to 2020). As for the study more broadly: Collaborator samples came from the United States, Italy and Spain and covered acute and convalescent phases of COVID-19. The material from the prospective study consisted of cDNA or gDNA derived from T cells, B-cell-depleted T cells, or PBMCs. The dataset comprised deeply sampled blood TCRbeta repertoires from subjects exposed to, actively infected with, or recovered from COVID-19. A freely available public database, intended as a resource for researchers studying the immune response to SARS-CoV-2, is where the repertoires were released. Samples were obtained from the ongoing ImmuneRACE study (first 160 participants) and from some 1,200 subjects provided by 6 global collaborators. A de-identified subject ID, COVID-19 status, age in years and sex were almost always included in the sample metadata. Where available, HLA class I and class II types were obtained from metadata supplied by the sample provider rather than from assay-based typing.

V lost 6 bases and J lost 4 bases, and the count of bases not matched to a germline gene is 6. CDR1 ENHRY and CDR2 SYGVKD were looked up in the germline V gene. The CDR3 covers 14 residues, taking in both the cysteine and the phenylalanine. The read is trimmed to its CDR3 DNA, 42 bases read in frame from base 1. Participants in the prospective study were enrolled through a virtual design, were aged roughly 18 to 90 years, and lived in approximately 24 United States geographic areas. To assign participants to cohorts, the prospective study relied on clinical history that participants themselves reported in a screening survey and a study questionnaire. Recovered participants in ImmuneRACE Cohort 3 were defined as having two consecutive negative NP/OP PCR tests, clearance from a healthcare professional, or resolution of symptoms. In the prospective study, mobile phlebotomists collected whole blood, serum and a nasopharyngeal or oropharyngeal swab from each participant. Prospective study participants could optionally give additional blood draws and questionnaires over an approximately 2-month period. Blood samples from the prospective study were shipped frozen or at room temperature prior to DNA extraction.

Summary of the overall study and its limitations: The quantity of clinical and demographic metadata differed by source and by participant and was supplied without curation.

The immunoSEQ Assay, a bias-controlled multiplex PCR, was used to amplify TCRbeta CDR3 regions from genomic DNA. Per the original workflow: Within the assay, amplification of reference gene primers was used to estimate how many nucleated cells each sample contained. To quantify the absolute abundance of each unique TCRbeta CDR3 rearrangement, sequence reads were collapsed and filtered. For each sample, productive Simpson clonality was calculated as the square root of Simpson's diversity index over productive rearrangements. In TCRdb, the immuneACCESS table is reduced to in-frame sequences with V and J assigned. These tables do not hold every clone; where another copy was compared, an unresolved V gene accounts for under half, and the others remain unexplained. V and J calls and clone size are given by that table; D and trimming were obtained from the DNA. The table for this sample lists under 300,000 clones; around 91% of them were counted only once. Of the sample, under 3% is held by the ten largest clones.

With regard to this clone: The target of this receptor is not known. Base qualities were left out, and no much larger clone turns up one base away.

Sequencing was performed on PBMCs or T cells enriched from blood (not recorded which). The origin of this receptor is a woman under 30 who had recovered from COVID-19. The chain is encoded by TRBV10-3 joined to TRBJ1-1, and TRBD1 aligns with 9 junction nucleotides. The sequenced DNA: TGTGCCATCAGCACGGACAGGGGCGGCACTGAAGCTTTCTTT. Its amino acids are CAISTDRGGTEAFF.